The 22 T cell receptor beta chains below come from one sample, sequenced in a study of shared T cell receptors in the human thymus. The protocol was immunoSEQ multiplex PCR, while the TCRdb copy is restricted to in-frame clones and leaves out a portion. Of hundreds of thousands of clones in the sample, 70% to 90% are singletons; the top ten hold 0.0095% to 0.013%. These data were likewise used in another study, on human thymus T cells.

The sequenced sample was thymocytes. All receptors derive from a girl less than two years old with a congenital heart defect.

This clone appeared once. The chain joins TRBV2 to TRBJ1-1, with 9 positions matching TRBD1. Per germline, CDR1 SNHLY and CDR2 FYNNEI. Unmatched junction bases numbered 19, after V lost 7 bases and J lost 4 bases. The CDR3 totals 18 residues. The CDR3 here is CASTRTGDGGGGRTEAFF. The CDR3 nucleotides read TGTGCCAGCACCAGGACAGGGGACGGAGGAGGGGGGCGCACTGAAGCTTTCTTT.

V gene TRBV11-2 combines with J gene TRBJ1-3; D ambiguous. In germline, CDR1 is SGHAT, CDR2 FQNNGV. V was pared by 5 bases and J by 0 bases, with 8 bases between. The CDR3 is made up of 14 amino acids. The DNA for the CDR3 is TGTGCCAGCAGCCTGGCCGTCTCTGGAAACACCATATATTTT. The encoded protein is CASSLAVSGNTIYF.

V is TRBV19 and J is TRBJ2-6, with D possibly matching TRBD2 (6 bases). The V end lost 5 bases, the J end lost 2 bases, and 7 bases lay between the germline ends. This CDR3 region has 14 residues. Germline V gene sequence: CDR1 LNHDA, CDR2 SQIVND (reference sequence). The CDR3 sequence: CASSPGAGANVLTF. CDR3 sequence (DNA): TGTGCCAGTAGTCCGGGAGCTGGGGCCAACGTCCTGACTTTC.

The CDR3 loop is CASSPPTLADQETQYF. CDR3 in DNA: TGTGCCAGCAGTCCTCCAACTCTAGCGGACCAAGAGACCCAGTACTTC. The chain joins TRBV7-7 to TRBJ2-5, with 7 bases matching TRBD2. V was pared by 6 bases and J by 0 bases, with 10 bases of the junction left unmatched. The length of the CDR3 is 16 residues. The germline CDR1 and CDR2 sequences are SSHAT and FNYEAQ (reference sequence).

The rearrangement links TRBV7-3 to TRBJ2-1, with 11 bases that match TRBD2. The CDR3 sequence is 15 residues long. The V gene's germline CDR1 is SGHTA and CDR2 FQGTGA. Trimming took 4 bases from V and 6 from J; bases not matched to a gene: 5. The CDR3 region is CASSSISGGANEQFF. The CDR3 nucleotides read TGTGCCAGCAGCTCCATTAGCGGGGGGGCCAATGAGCAGTTCTTC.

The rearrangement joins TRBV27 to TRBJ2-1; possible D gene TRBD1, 6 bases. With 8 bases removed from V and 6 bases from J, the gap between germline ends came to 29 bases. The CDR3 has 18 amino acids. Germline V gives CDR1 MNHEY, CDR2 SMNVEV (reference sequence). Written as DNA, the CDR3 is TGTGCCAGCTCCGGCTATTACATGGACAGATGGATAGGCAATGAGCAGTTCTTC. This gives the protein CASSGYYMDRWIGNEQFF.

The chain is built from TRBV11-2 and TRBJ1-5; no reliable D call. This CDR3 contains 12 residues. Germline CDR1 and CDR2: SGHAT and FQNNGV. Trimming took 7 bases from V and 4 from J, leaving 8 bases between them. For the CDR3, the DNA is TGTGCCAGCATCCGGGGAAATCAGCCCCAGCATTTT. Its protein is CASIRGNQPQHF.

This chain joins TRBV15 and TRBJ2-3; TRBD1 matches 7 bases. There are 18 residues in the CDR3. CDR1 is LNHNV, CDR2 YYDKDF, per germline (reference sequence). Trimming removed 1 base from V and 3 bases from J; junction bases left unmatched: 13. The CDR3 is CATSRVGQAGGSTDTQYF. The CDR3 nucleotides read TGTGCCACCAGCAGAGTGGGGCAGGCAGGGGGATCGACAGATACGCAGTATTTT.

This rearrangement joins TRBV6-1 to TRBJ1-1; 7 bases match TRBD1. The CDR3 is 15 residues long. Germline V gives CDR1 MNHNS, CDR2 SASEGT. The V segment lost 7 bases and the J segment 5 bases; nucleotides outside the gene matches: 13. The CDR3 spells CASTNRQGLITEAFF. The CDR3 DNA reads as TGTGCCAGCACTAATCGACAGGGTTTAATAACTGAAGCTTTCTTT.

V usage is TRBV7-6 and J usage is TRBJ2-7; 9 bases map to TRBD2. The V segment lost 3 bases and the J segment 7 bases; nucleotides outside the gene matches: 7. The CDR3 length is 14 residues. Per the germline V gene, CDR1 is SGHVS and CDR2 is FNYEAQ. The CDR3 DNA is TGTGCCAGCAGCTTGTTAGCGGGGGTGAGAGAGCAGTACTTC. Residues: CASSLLAGVREQYF.

The chain is built from TRBV28 and TRBJ1-1; no firm D call. Per the germline V gene, CDR1 is MDHEN and CDR2 is SYDVKM. The CDR3 has 15 amino acids. Trimming cost V 3 bases and J 2 bases, with 13 bases left between them. The CDR3 nucleotides are TGTGCCAGCAGTTTCTACCGTGCGATAAACACTGAAGCTTTCTTT. This translates into CASSFYRAINTEAFF.

The chain couples TRBV10-1 to TRBJ2-1; D ambiguous. In germline, CDR1 is WNHNN, CDR2 SYGVQD (reference sequence). The CDR3 sequence is 12 residues long. V gave up 4 bases and J gave up 10 bases, with 11 bases separating them. CDR3 DNA sequence: TGCGCCAGCAGTGTCCGTGCCGGGGAGCAGTTCTTC. It encodes CASSVRAGEQFF.

The V and J genes are TRBV14 and TRBJ1-1; 9 nucleotides line up with TRBD1. Germline trimming cut 1 base from V and 4 bases from J; bases unmatched to any gene: 10. Germline V gives CDR1 SGHDN, CDR2 FVKESK. The length of the CDR3 is 17 residues. The CDR3 protein is CASSQAHRDRAPTEAFF. The CDR3 DNA reads as TGTGCCAGCAGCCAAGCCCACCGGGACAGGGCACCCACTGAAGCTTTCTTT.

The chain joins TRBV9 to TRBJ1-5; D possibly corresponds to TRBD1 (5 bases). V lost 4 bases to trimming and J lost 3 bases, with 11 bases between them. The CDR3 is 14 residues long. Germline V gene lookup returns CDR1 SGDLS and CDR2 YYNGEE. The CDR3 loop reads CASSPRGSNQPQHF. In DNA form, the CDR3 reads TGTGCCAGCAGCCCTAGGGGTTCCAATCAGCCCCAGCATTTT.

V is TRBV11-2 and J is TRBJ2-7, with D unresolved. The CDR3 runs 16 residues. The germline V gene has CDR1 SGHAT and CDR2 FQNNGV. V was clipped by 3 bases and J by 2 bases, with 17 bases between them. The CDR3: CASSLVTDEKTYEQYF. The CDR3 region has the DNA TGTGCCAGCAGCTTGGTAACAGATGAGAAGACCTACGAGCAGTACTTC. Using reference TRBV11-2 and TRBJ2-7 for the parts outside the CDR3, the full variable domain is EAGVAQSPRYKIIEKRQSVAFWCNPISGHATLYWYQQILGQGPKLLIQFQNNGVVDDSQLPKDRFSAERLKGVDSTLKIQPAKLEDSAVYLCASSLVTDEKTYEQYFGPGTRLTVT.

This chain uses TRBV7-4 with TRBJ2-5; 7 positions match TRBD1. The CDR3 consists of 16 residues. J gave up 4 bases and V 5 bases, and 13 bases lay outside the gene matches. Looked up from germline, CDR1 is SGHVT and CDR2 is SQSDAQ. The CDR3 DNA sequence: TGTGCCAGCAGCGTACTAGAGAGGGGGCCGGGAGAGACCCAGTACTTC. It translates to CASSVLERGPGETQYF.

A single count supports this clone. The chain combines TRBV5-1 with TRBJ2-5, with 10 bases aligning to TRBD1. The trim removed 5 bases at V and 0 bases at J, leaving 13 bases unmatched. This CDR3 contains 18 residues. The germline CDR1 and CDR2 sequences are SGHRS and YFSETQ. Here the CDR3 DNA reads TGCGCCAGCAGACCCGACAGGGGGCATTGGAAGTACCAAGAGACCCAGTACTTC. Translation gives CASRPDRGHWKYQETQYF.

The rearrangement joins TRBV4-3 to TRBJ1-2, with TRBD1 identical over 8 bases. The CDR3 extends over 16 amino acids. Per germline, CDR1 LGHNA and CDR2 YSLEER. The V gene end was trimmed by 3 bases and the J gene end by 3 bases; junction bases not matched to a gene: 9. This chain's CDR3 is CASSQEFKDRDYGYTF. The DNA for the CDR3 is TGCGCCAGCAGCCAGGAGTTTAAGGACAGGGACTATGGCTACACCTTC.

The V gene is TRBV28, the J gene TRBJ1-2; possibly TRBD1 for D (6 bases). The CDR3 has 16 residues. The V gene lost 6 bases and the J gene lost 2 bases, with 19 bases spanning the gap. The germline V gene encodes CDR1 MDHEN and CDR2 SYDVKM. CDR3 protein: CASSQGTPPSNYGYTF. The CDR3 DNA follows: TGTGCCAGCAGCCAAGGGACACCGCCATCCAACTATGGCTACACCTTC.

The chain joins TRBV2 to TRBJ2-1, with 9 positions matching TRBD2. The V gene's germline CDR1 is SNHLY and CDR2 FYNNEI. This CDR3 has 19 residues. V lost 4 bases and J lost 5; bases outside the gene matches: 18. The CDR3 here is CASSVCKPGGGGENNEQFF. The CDR3 nucleotides are TGTGCCAGCAGTGTATGTAAACCTGGCGGCGGGGGGGAAAACAATGAGCAGTTCTTC.

This chain links TRBV5-8 with TRBJ1-2; 9 bases align to TRBD1. Germline lookup yields CDR1 SGHTS and CDR2 YDEGEE. The CDR3 spans 14 residues. The J segment lost 3 bases and the V segment lost 5 bases, leaving 5 bases of the junction unmatched. The CDR3 sequence is CASRYRGRDYGYTF. CDR3 DNA sequence: TGTGCCAGCAGATACAGGGGGCGAGACTATGGCTACACCTTC.

The chain joins TRBV10-3 to TRBJ2-7; a possible D gene is TRBD2 (6 bases). This CDR3 spans 15 amino acids. Germline loops: CDR1 ENHRY, CDR2 SYGVKD. V was pared by 4 bases and J by 5 bases, with 18 bases between. As DNA, the CDR3 is TGTGCCATCAGTGGAGGGCGGGGTTTTAAGAACGAGCAGTACTTC. It translates to CAISGGRGFKNEQYF.